Following are 20 T cell receptor beta chains from one sample sequenced in a study of Graves' ophthalmopathy and Graves' hyperthyroidism. TCR beta CDR3 amplification used RNA transcripts. Second-round multiplex PCR came after a first-round RT-PCR that employed HTBI primers. TCRdb analysed the multiplex PCR reads with MiXCR anew, one entry per CDR3 protein. The sample includes about 500,000 distinct CDR3 sequences, roughly 40% of them seen just once. The sequencing sample was made of peripheral blood or thyroid tissue (not recorded which). All receptors derive from an adult man with Graves' hyperthyroidism.

Details on this clonotype: One junction end disagrees with the germline gene, perhaps due to a read error. The chain couples TRBV10-3 to TRBJ2-6, with 14 bases fitting TRBD2. Germline assignment: CDR1 ENHRY and CDR2 SYGVKD. This CDR3 is built from 16 residues. The CDR3 spells CAGSKETSGGANVLTF. The CDR3 nucleotides are TGTGCCGGCAGTAAGGAGACTAGCGGGGGGGCGAACGTCCTGACTTTC.

The V gene is TRBV20-1, the J gene TRBJ2-3; tentatively, D is TRBD1 (6 bases). Germline assignment: CDR1 DFQATT and CDR2 SNEGSKA (reference sequence). Trimming stripped 6 bases from V and 2 bases from J, with 15 bases between. The CDR3 consists of 14 residues. The CDR3 here is CSAEAGAHTDTQYF. DNA of the CDR3: TGCAGTGCGGAGGCAGGGGCCCACACAGATACGCAGTATTTT.

J is TRBJ2-5 and V is TRBV20-1, with TRBD2 matching 15 bases. Germline V gene lookup returns CDR1 DFQATT and CDR2 SNEGSKA (reference sequence). J was trimmed by 1 base and V by 3 bases; bases with no gene match: 6. The CDR3 spans 17 residues. The CDR3 DNA is TGCAGTGCTAGGGGACTAGCGGGGGGCCGCTTCCAAGAGACCCAGTACTTC. Translation gives CSARGLAGGRFQETQYF.

This chain links TRBV7-9 with TRBJ1-5; weak D call: TRBD1 (5 bases). Between the trimmed V and J ends, which lost 8 bases and 7 bases, there was a span of 12 bases. Germline assignment: CDR1 SEHNR and CDR2 FQNEAQ (reference sequence). The CDR3 runs 12 residues. The CDR3 is CASAKRGQPQHF. DNA of the CDR3: TGTGCCAGCGCTAAAAGGGGCCAGCCCCAGCATTTT.

CDR3 sequence: CSARGGTGHNSPLHF. For the CDR3, the DNA is TGCAGTGCTAGGGGGGGGACAGGGCATAATTCACCCCTCCACTTT. The chain is built from TRBV20-1 and TRBJ1-6; 9 nucleotides match TRBD1. V was pared by 3 bases and J by 5 bases, with 5 bases of the junction left unmatched. Germline lookup yields CDR1 DFQATT and CDR2 SNEGSKA (reference sequence). This CDR3 has 15 residues.

This clonotype was observed a few times. This sequence joins TRBV14 and TRBJ1-4, with D uncertain. The germline gives CDR1 SGHDN, CDR2 FVKESK. V lost 2 bases and J lost 1, with 5 bases in between. CDR3 length: 14 amino acids. The DNA for the CDR3 is TGTGCCAGCAGCCAATTTGGAACTAATGAAAAACTGTTTTTT. This encodes CASSQFGTNEKLFF.

This clonotype was picked up one time. This chain links TRBV2 with TRBJ2-5; tentatively, D is TRBD2 (5 bases). CDR1 is SNHLY, CDR2 FYNNEI, per germline. The CDR3 has 15 residues. The germline V and J ends were trimmed by 0 bases and 4 bases, with 12 bases remaining between them. The CDR3 spells CASSEAPLAAETQYF. The CDR3 DNA reads as TGTGCCAGCAGTGAAGCGCCGCTAGCAGCAGAGACCCAGTACTTC.

The chain carries TRBV7-6 and TRBJ2-1; no clear D gene. V lost 2 bases to trimming and J lost 4 bases, with 6 bases between them. This CDR3 spans 13 amino acids. From germline, CDR1 is SGHVS and CDR2 FNYEAQ. The CDR3: CASSLTVYNEQFF. The CDR3 nucleotides read TGTGCCAGCAGCTTAACGGTGTACAATGAGCAGTTCTTC.

This CDR3 reads CASSQKTGATYEQYF. CDR3 DNA sequence: TGTGCCAGCAGCCAGAAAACAGGGGCCACCTACGAGCAGTACTTC. The chain carries TRBV3-1 and TRBJ2-7, with 7 bases identical to TRBD1. The CDR3 has 15 residues. CDR1 LGHDT and CDR2 YNNKEL come from the germline V gene (reference sequence). V was clipped by 3 bases and J by 2 bases; unmatched bases: 7.

The rearrangement links TRBV19 to TRBJ2-6; the D gene is possibly TRBD1 (5 bases). CDR1 is LNHDA, CDR2 SQIVND, per germline (reference sequence). There are 14 residues in the CDR3. V lost 7 bases, J lost 2 bases, and 9 bases lay in between. The CDR3 loop reads CASNLGPGANVLTF. Here the CDR3 DNA reads TGTGCCAGTAACTTGGGGCCTGGGGCCAACGTCCTGACTTTC.

Comments on this clonotype: A much larger clone lies a single base off, so this may be a read error. J is TRBJ2-2 and V is TRBV25-1; the D gene is possibly TRBD2 (6 bases). The germline V gene has CDR1 MGHDK and CDR2 SYGVNS. This CDR3 is 14 amino acids long. CDR3 region: CASSVTELGGELVF. The CDR3 DNA follows: TGTGCCAGCAGTGTCACAGAGTTGGGCGGGGAGCTGGTTTTT.

As to this clonotype: This may arise from a read error, as a much more abundant clone is one base away. The chain uses TRBV7-2 and TRBJ2-7; no reliable D call. This CDR3 has 17 residues. Deletions cut 6 bases from V and 3 bases from J, with 24 bases between. Germline V lookup: CDR1 SGHTA, CDR2 FQGNSA. For the CDR3, the DNA is TGTGCCAGCAGTGAATCGCAAGAACAAAGTGGTCGCTACGAGCAGTACTTC. Protein sequence: CASSESQEQSGRYEQYF.

The sample holds one count of this clonotype. This chain connects TRBV24-1 to TRBJ1-2, with TRBD1 identical over 10 bases. V shed 5 bases and J 8 bases; nucleotides not matched to a gene: 10. The CDR3 contains 15 residues. Germline CDR1 and CDR2: KGHDR and SFDVKD. The CDR3 spells CATSVPTGGGSGYTF. The CDR3 DNA follows: TGTGCCACCAGTGTCCCGACAGGGGGCGGATCGGGCTACACCTTC.

This clonotype was seen only once. Sequence at one end of the junction differs from germline and may be a read error. The J gene is TRBJ2-1, the V gene TRBV7-7, with D possibly matching TRBD1 (5 bases). Germline loops: CDR1 SSHAT, CDR2 FNYEAQ (reference sequence). This CDR3 comprises 16 residues. CDR3 region: CASSLGVGPEYNEQFF. The CDR3 DNA sequence: TGTGCTAGCAGCTTAGGGGTGGGCCCGGAATACAATGAGCAGTTCTTC.

This clonotype was seen many times. The CDR3 nucleotides read TGCAGTGCTTTCCAACCGGGACTAGCGACCTACGAGCAGTACTTC. Its translation is CSAFQPGLATYEQYF. This chain links TRBV20-1 with TRBJ2-7, with TRBD2 identical over 10 bases. Germline CDR1 reads DFQATT; CDR2 reads SNEGSKA (reference sequence). V shed 5 bases, J shed 2 bases, and the junction held 9 bases outside the gene matches. The CDR3 extends over 15 amino acids.

This clonotype was counted ten times or more. The chain uses TRBV12-3 or TRBV12-4 and TRBJ1-2; D unresolved. The CDR3 loop spans 13 amino acids. V was shortened by 3 bases and J by 8 bases, with 13 bases between the two germline ends. CDR3 nucleotides: TGTGCCAGCAGTTTCGCGGAGTATGGAGGCTACACCTTC. Translating gives CASSFAEYGGYTF.

This clonotype occurred a few times. The rearrangement joins TRBV7-9 to TRBJ2-5; D perhaps matches TRBD1 (5 bases). This CDR3 has 14 amino acids. CDR1 is SEHNR and CDR2 is FQNEAQ in the germline V gene (reference sequence). Deletions cut 3 bases from V and 7 bases from J, with 15 bases between. Written as DNA, the CDR3 is TGTGCCAGCAGCTTCAGGGTCGAGCAGGGGACCCAGTACTTC. Encoded protein: CASSFRVEQGTQYF.

The chain uses TRBV27 and TRBJ1-5; D gene ambiguous. Germline V gene sequence: CDR1 MNHEY, CDR2 SMNVEV (reference sequence). This CDR3 is built from 16 residues. Trimming removed 5 bases at V and 0 bases at J, with 14 bases between. This CDR3 is CASSRSDGYSNQPQHF. The CDR3 nucleotides are TGTGCCAGCAGTCGTTCCGACGGATATAGCAATCAGCCCCAGCATTTT.

This clonotype was recorded many times. J is TRBJ1-2 and V is TRBV20-1; TRBD1 aligns across 9 bases. There are 18 residues in the CDR3. V lost 0 bases and J lost 3; bases outside the gene matches: 14. In germline, CDR1 is DFQATT, CDR2 SNEGSKA (reference sequence). CDR3 in amino acids: CSARDLGWDRVWDYGYTF. The CDR3 DNA reads as TGCAGTGCTAGAGATCTCGGCTGGGACAGGGTTTGGGACTATGGCTACACCTTC.

About this clonotype: This may come from a read error, since a much larger clone is one base off. The conserved closing phenylalanine or tryptophan is absent in this CDR3, likely reflecting a read error. The chain couples TRBV6-5 to TRBJ1-5; 8 bases agree with TRBD1. The germline gives CDR1 MNHEY, CDR2 SVGAGI. Trimming removed 11 bases from V and 6 bases from J; junction bases left unmatched: 9. This CDR3 has 13 amino acids. The DNA of the CDR3 is TGTGCCTACTCGGCAGGGGGCGGTCAGCCCCAGCATTGT. Its translation is CAYSAGGGQPQHC.